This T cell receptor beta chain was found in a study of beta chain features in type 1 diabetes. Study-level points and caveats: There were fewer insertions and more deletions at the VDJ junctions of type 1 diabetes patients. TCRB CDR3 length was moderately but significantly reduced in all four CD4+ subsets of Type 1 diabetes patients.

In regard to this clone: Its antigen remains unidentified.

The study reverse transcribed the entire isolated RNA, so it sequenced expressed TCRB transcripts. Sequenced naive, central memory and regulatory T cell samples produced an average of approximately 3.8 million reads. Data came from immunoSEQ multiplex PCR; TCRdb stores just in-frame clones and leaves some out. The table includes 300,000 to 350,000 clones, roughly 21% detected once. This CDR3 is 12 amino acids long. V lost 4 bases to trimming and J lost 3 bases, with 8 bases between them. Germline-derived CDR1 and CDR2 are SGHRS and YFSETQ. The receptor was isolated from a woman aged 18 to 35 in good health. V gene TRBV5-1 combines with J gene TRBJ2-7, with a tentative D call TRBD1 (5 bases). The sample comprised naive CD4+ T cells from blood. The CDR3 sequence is CASSPDSYEQYF. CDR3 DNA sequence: TGCGCCAGCAGCCCCGACAGCTACGAGCAGTACTTC. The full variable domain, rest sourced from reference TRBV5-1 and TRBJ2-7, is KAGVTQTPRYLIKTRGQQVTLSCSPISGHRSVSWYQQTPGQGLQFLFEYFSETQRNKGNFPGRFSGRQFSNSRSEMNVSTLELGDSALYLCASSPDSYEQYFGPGTRLTVT.